The 10 T cell receptor beta chains below all came from one sample that was sequenced in a study of graft-versus-host responses after intestinal transplantation. Assay used: immunoSEQ multiplex PCR; TCRdb lists only in-frame clones, some missing. This sample has 4,000 to 6,000 clones, with approximately 25% found just once. This sample comprised alloreactive CD4+ T cells from a mixed lymphocyte reaction culture, obtained before transplantation. Subset given: CFSE-low proliferating T cells sorted from approximately six-day pre-transplant mixed lymphocyte reaction (GvH or HvG direction). The receptor source for this set is a human patient who was an organ donor for intestinal transplantation.

The chain joins TRBV5-1 to TRBJ2-7, with a weak D call TRBD2 (5 bases). CDR1 SGHRS and CDR2 YFSETQ come from the germline V gene. CDR3 length: 14 residues. V shed 3 bases and J shed 7 bases, with 17 bases lying between them. CDR3 in amino acids: CASSWESGFWEQYF. Here the CDR3 DNA reads TGCGCCAGCAGCTGGGAATCGGGGTTCTGGGAGCAGTACTTC.

The chain uses TRBV7-2 and TRBJ2-7, with 11 bases matching TRBD1. Germline loops: CDR1 SGHTA, CDR2 FQGNSA. CDR3 size: 18 residues. Unmatched junction bases numbered 10, after V lost 1 base and J lost 2 bases. The CDR3 sequence is CASSLVGAWGQGAYEQYF. The CDR3 DNA is TGTGCCAGCAGCTTAGTTGGGGCGTGGGGACAGGGGGCCTACGAGCAGTACTTC.

This clone has a single count. As DNA, the CDR3 is TGTGCCAGCAGTTTATCGGGGGGGACGCAGCCCCAGCATTTT. Residues: CASSLSGGTQPQHF. The chain couples TRBV27 to TRBJ1-5, with a possible D match to TRBD1 (5 bases). The germline V gene has CDR1 MNHEY and CDR2 SMNVEV (reference sequence). With 0 bases removed from V and 7 bases from J, the gap between germline ends came to 10 bases. The CDR3 covers 14 residues.

This clone was counted only a few times. The chain is built from TRBV6-1 and TRBJ2-5; 8 bases align to TRBD2. From germline, CDR1 is MNHNS and CDR2 SASEGT. CDR3 length: 13 amino acids. J was trimmed by 5 bases and V by 7 bases; bases with no gene match: 6. The CDR3 here is CASKRGGRETQYF. The CDR3 DNA is TGTGCCAGCAAACGGGGGGGAAGGGAGACCCAGTACTTC.

V gene TRBV4-3 combines with J gene TRBJ2-7; D gene unclear. The CDR3 spans 12 residues. Germline V gene data show CDR1 as LGHNA and CDR2 as YSLEER. The V end was cut by 5 bases, the J end by 3 bases, with 8 bases between. For the CDR3, the DNA is TGCGCCAGCAGCTTGGCCGACTACGAGCAGTACTTC. This translates into CASSLADYEQYF.

Only a few counts were recorded for this clone. The chain carries TRBV5-4 and TRBJ2-7; D unresolved. The CDR3 covers 12 residues. Germline CDR1 SGHNT, CDR2 YYREEE (reference sequence). Trimming took 3 bases from V and 1 from J, leaving 5 bases between them. The CDR3 region is CASSYRSYEQYF. CDR3 DNA: TGTGCCAGCAGCTACAGATCCTACGAGCAGTACTTC.

This clone showed up just once. The chain links TRBV18 to TRBJ2-1; weak D call: TRBD2 (6 bases). This CDR3 has 18 residues. CDR1 KGHSH and CDR2 LQKENI come from the germline V gene. Trimming cost V 3 bases and J 8 bases, with 26 bases left between them. The CDR3 DNA reads TGTGCCAGCTCACCCAAAATTGGTATGGGGACTCCGCAGGATGAGCAGTTCTTC. This translates into CASSPKIGMGTPQDEQFF.

This clone showed up just a few times. V is TRBV5-1 and J is TRBJ2-2; a weak D match, TRBD1 (5 bases). With 0 bases removed from V and 7 bases from J, the gap between germline ends came to 16 bases. Germline CDR1 reads SGHRS; CDR2 reads YFSETQ. The CDR3 has 16 amino acids. The CDR3 spells CASSLGQWSEVGELFF. CDR3 sequence (DNA): TGCGCCAGCAGCTTGGGACAGTGGAGCGAGGTCGGGGAGCTGTTTTTT.

Comment on this clone: One base separates it from a far larger clone, so it is likely a read error. Different DNA sequences within this sample yield the same CDR3. This chain joins TRBV5-1 and TRBJ1-2; D is ambiguous. The CDR3 has 12 amino acids. Germline CDR1 and CDR2: SGHRS and YFSETQ. The V and J ends lost 2 bases and 8 bases respectively, with 10 bases between them. CDR3 residues: CASSFLGDGYTF. The DNA for the CDR3 is TGCGCCAGCAGCTTTCTCGGAGACGGCTACACCTTC.

The table lists this clone with a few counts. The CDR3 is CASSSIIGTGQGETQYF. CDR3 nucleotides: TGTGCCAGCAGTTCGATTATTGGGACAGGGCAAGGGGAGACCCAGTACTTC. This chain connects TRBV7-9 to TRBJ2-5; 9 nucleotides align to TRBD1. V was clipped by 6 bases and J by 5 bases; unmatched bases: 16. Germline V gene sequence: CDR1 SEHNR, CDR2 FQNEAQ (reference sequence). The CDR3 loop spans 17 amino acids.